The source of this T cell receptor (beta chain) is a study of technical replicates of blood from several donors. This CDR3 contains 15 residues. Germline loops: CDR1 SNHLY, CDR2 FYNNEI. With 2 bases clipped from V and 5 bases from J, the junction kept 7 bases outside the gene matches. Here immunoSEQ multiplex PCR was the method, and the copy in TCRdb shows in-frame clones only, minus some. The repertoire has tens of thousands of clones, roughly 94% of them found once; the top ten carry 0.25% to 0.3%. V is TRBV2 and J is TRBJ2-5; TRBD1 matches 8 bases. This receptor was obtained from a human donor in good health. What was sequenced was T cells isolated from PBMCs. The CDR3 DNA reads TGTGCCAGCAGTGAACGACAGGGGTTGGGGGAGACCCAGTACTTC. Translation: CASSERQGLGETQYF.